This note documents a single T cell receptor (beta chain) sequence. Its cognate antigen is unknown. The source of the sample is a study of graft-versus-host responses after intestinal transplantation. Regarding the study as a whole: Allografts of patients with graft-donor T cell macrochimerism showed high graft-versus-host to host-versus-graft clone ratios.

Assay used: immunoSEQ multiplex PCR; TCRdb lists only in-frame clones, some missing. The sample carries some 90,000 clones, about 90% recorded once. Germline CDR1 MGHRA, CDR2 YSYEKL. The CDR3 runs to 13 residues. With 0 bases removed from V and 12 bases from J, the gap between germline ends came to 14 bases. V is TRBV4-1 and J is TRBJ1-1, with D unclear. The sequence derives from a human donor who was the organ donor for an intestinal transplant. Material: unstimulated CD8+ T cells sorted from spleen or lymph node cells, obtained before transplant. The DNA for the CDR3 is TGCGCCAGCAGCCAAGACCACGTTGCCGGGTCTTTCTTT. This translates into CASSQDHVAGSFF.